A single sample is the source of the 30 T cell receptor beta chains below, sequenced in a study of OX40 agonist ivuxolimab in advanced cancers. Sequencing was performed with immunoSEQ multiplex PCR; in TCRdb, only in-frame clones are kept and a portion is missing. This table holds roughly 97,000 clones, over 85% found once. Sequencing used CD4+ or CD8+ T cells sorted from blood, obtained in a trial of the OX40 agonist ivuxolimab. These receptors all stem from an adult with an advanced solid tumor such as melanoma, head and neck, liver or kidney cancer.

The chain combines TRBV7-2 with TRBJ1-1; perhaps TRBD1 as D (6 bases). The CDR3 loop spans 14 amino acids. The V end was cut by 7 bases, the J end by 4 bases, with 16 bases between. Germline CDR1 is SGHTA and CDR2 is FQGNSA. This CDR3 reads CASTPQGTGTEAFF. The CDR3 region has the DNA TGTGCCAGCACCCCCCAGGGGACCGGCACTGAAGCTTTCTTT.

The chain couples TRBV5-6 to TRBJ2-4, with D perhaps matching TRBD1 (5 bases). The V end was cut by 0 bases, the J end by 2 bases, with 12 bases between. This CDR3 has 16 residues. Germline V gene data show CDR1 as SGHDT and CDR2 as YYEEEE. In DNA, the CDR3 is TGTGCCAGCAGCTTGGCCAGGGTTTGGACCAAAAACATTCAGTACTTC. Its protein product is CASSLARVWTKNIQYF.

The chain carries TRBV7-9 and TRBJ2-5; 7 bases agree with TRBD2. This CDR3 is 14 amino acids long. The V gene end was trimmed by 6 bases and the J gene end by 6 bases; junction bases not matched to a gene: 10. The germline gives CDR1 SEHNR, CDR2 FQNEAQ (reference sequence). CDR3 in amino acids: CASSLPGEGQTQYF. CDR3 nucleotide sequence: TGTGCCAGCAGTCTCCCCGGGGAGGGGCAGACCCAGTACTTC.

In DNA form, the CDR3 reads TGCGCCAGCAGGGAAGGACAGTCCACCGGGGAGCTGTTTTTT. This gives the protein CASREGQSTGELFF. J is TRBJ2-2 and V is TRBV5-1, with TRBD1 as a possible D gene (6 bases). Germline V lookup: CDR1 SGHRS, CDR2 YFSETQ. The CDR3 has 14 residues. Between the trimmed V and J ends, which lost 5 bases and 4 bases, there was a span of 12 bases.

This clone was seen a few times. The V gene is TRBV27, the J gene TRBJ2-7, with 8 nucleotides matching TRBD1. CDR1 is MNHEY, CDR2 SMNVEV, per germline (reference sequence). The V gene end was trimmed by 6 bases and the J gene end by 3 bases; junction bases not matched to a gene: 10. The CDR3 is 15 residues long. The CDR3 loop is CASSYTRDRNYEQYF. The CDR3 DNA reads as TGTGCCAGCAGCTATACCCGGGACAGGAACTACGAGCAGTACTTC.

CDR3 in amino acids: CASSPSGGETQYF. CDR3 nucleotide sequence: TGCGCCAGCAGTCCAAGCGGGGGGGAGACCCAGTACTTC. The V and J genes are TRBV5-1 and TRBJ2-5; 9 bases agree with TRBD2. The CDR3 loop spans 13 amino acids. V shed 5 bases, J shed 5 bases, and the junction held 4 bases outside the gene matches. Germline CDR1 SGHRS, CDR2 YFSETQ.

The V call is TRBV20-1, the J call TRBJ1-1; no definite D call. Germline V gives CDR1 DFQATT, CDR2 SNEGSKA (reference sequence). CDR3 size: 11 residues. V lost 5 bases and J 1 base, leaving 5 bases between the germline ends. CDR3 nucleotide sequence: TGCAGTGCTGAAGAGAACACTGAAGCTTTCTTT. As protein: CSAEENTEAFF.

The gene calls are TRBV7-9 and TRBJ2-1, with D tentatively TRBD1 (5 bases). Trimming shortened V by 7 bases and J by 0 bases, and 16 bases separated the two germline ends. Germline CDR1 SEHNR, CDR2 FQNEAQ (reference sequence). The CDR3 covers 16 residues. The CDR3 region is CASIHSDSSSYNEQFF. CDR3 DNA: TGTGCCAGCATCCATAGTGACAGTAGCTCCTACAATGAGCAGTTCTTC.

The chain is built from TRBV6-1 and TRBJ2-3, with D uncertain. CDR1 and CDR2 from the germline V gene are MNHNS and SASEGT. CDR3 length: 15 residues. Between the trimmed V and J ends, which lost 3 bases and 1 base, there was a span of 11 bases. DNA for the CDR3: TGTGCCAGCAGTGAGGGAATCTCTCGCACAGATACGCAGTATTTT. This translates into CASSEGISRTDTQYF.

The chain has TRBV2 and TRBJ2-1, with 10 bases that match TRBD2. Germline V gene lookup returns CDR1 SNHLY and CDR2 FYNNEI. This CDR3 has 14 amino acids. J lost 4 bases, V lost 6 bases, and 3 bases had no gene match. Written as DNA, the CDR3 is TGTGCCAGCAGAGGACTAGCGGTTTACAATGAGCAGTTCTTC. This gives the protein CASRGLAVYNEQFF.

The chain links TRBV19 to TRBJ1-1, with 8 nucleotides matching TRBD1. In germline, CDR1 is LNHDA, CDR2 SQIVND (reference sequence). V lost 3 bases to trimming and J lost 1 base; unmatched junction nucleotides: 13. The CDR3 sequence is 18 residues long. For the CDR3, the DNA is TGTGCCAGTAGTATCTACAGGGGGGACAGCTTGGGGAACACTGAAGCTTTCTTT. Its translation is CASSIYRGDSLGNTEAFF.

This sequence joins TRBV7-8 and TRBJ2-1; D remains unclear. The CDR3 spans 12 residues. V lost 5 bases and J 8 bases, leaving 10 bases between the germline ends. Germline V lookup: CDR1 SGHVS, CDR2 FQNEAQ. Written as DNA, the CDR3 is TGTGCCAGCAGCCCCTCGGTAGATGAGCAGTTCTTC. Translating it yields CASSPSVDEQFF.

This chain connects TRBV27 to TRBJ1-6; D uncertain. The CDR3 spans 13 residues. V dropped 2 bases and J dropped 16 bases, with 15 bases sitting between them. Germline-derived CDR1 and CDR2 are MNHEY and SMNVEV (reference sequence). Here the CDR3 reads CASSLGPGRLLHF. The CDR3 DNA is TGTGCCAGCAGTTTAGGTCCCGGACGGCTTCTCCACTTT.

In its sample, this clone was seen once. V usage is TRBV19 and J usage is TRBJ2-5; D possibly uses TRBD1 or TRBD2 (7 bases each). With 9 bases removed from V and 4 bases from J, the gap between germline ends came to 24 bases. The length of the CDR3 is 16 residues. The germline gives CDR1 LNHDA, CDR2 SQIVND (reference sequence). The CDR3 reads CASSGQVIGGGETQYF. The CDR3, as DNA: TGTGCCAGCAGCGGACAGGTCATCGGCGGGGGAGAGACCCAGTACTTC. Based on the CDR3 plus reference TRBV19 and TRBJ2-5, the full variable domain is DGGITQSPKYLFRKEGQNVTLSCEQNLNHDAMYWYRQDPGQGLRLIYYSQIVNDFQKGDIAEGYSVSREKKESFPLTVTSAQKNPTAFYLCASSGQVIGGGETQYFGPGTRLLVL.

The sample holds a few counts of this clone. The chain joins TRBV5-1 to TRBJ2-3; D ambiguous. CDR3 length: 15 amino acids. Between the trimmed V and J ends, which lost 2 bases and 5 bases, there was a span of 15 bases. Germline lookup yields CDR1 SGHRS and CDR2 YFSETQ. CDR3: CASSFRSPGGDTQYF. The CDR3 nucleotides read TGCGCCAGCAGCTTTCGGTCGCCAGGCGGAGATACGCAGTATTTT.

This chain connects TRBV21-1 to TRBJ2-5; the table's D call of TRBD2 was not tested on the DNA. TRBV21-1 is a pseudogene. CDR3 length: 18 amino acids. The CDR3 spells CASSKSFWLRGTRETQYF. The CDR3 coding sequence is TGTGCCAGCAGCAAATCGTTTTGGTTGCGGGGTACAAGGGAGACCCAGTACTTC.

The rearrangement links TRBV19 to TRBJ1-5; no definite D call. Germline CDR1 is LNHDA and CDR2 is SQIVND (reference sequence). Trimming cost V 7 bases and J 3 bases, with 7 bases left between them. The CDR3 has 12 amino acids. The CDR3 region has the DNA TGTGCCAGTACAACATACAATCAGCCCCAGCATTTT. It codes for CASTTYNQPQHF.

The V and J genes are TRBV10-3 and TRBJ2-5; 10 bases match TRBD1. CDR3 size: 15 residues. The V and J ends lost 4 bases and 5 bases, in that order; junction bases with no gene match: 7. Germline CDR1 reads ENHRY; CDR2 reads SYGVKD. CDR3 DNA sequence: TGTGCCATCAGTGGGAGACAGGGGGCGCGGGAGACCCAGTACTTC. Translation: CAISGRQGARETQYF.

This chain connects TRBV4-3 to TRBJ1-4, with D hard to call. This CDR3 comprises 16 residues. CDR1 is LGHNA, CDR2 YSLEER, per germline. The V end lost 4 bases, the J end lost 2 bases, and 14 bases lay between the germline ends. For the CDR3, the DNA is TGCGCCAGCAGCCGGCACTATGGGGAGACTAATGAAAAACTGTTTTTT. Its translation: CASSRHYGETNEKLFF.

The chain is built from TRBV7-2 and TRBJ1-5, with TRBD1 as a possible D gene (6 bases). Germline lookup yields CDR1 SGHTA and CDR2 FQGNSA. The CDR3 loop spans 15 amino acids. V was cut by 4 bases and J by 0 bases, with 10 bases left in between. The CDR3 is CASSWDTISNQPQHF. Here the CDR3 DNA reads TGTGCCAGCAGCTGGGACACCATTAGCAATCAGCCCCAGCATTTT.

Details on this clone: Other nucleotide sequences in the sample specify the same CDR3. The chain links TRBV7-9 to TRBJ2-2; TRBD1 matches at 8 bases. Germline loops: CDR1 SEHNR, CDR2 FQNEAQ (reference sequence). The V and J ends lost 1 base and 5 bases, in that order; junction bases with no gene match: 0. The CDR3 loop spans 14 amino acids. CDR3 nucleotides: TGTGCCAGCAGCTTAGGGACAGGGACCGGGGAGCTGTTTTTT. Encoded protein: CASSLGTGTGELFF. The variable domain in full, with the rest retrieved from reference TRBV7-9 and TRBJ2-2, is DTGVSQNPRHKITKRGQNVTFRCDPISEHNRLYWYRQTLGQGPEFLTYFQNEAQLEKSRLLSDRFSAERPKGSFSTLEIQRTEQGDSAMYLCASSLGTGTGELFFGEGSRLTVL.

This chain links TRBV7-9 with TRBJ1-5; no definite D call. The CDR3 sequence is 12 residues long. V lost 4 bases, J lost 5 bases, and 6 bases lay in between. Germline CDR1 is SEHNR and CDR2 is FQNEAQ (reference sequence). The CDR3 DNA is TGTGCCAGCAGCTACGACTATCAGCCCCAGCATTTT. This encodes CASSYDYQPQHF.

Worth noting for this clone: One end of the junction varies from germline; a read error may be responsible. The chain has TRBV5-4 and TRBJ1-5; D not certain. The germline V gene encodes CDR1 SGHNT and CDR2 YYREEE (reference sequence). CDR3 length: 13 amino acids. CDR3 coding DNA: TGCGCCAGCAGCCAAGAGACCAATCAGCCCCAGCATTTT. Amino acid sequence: CASSQETNQPQHF.

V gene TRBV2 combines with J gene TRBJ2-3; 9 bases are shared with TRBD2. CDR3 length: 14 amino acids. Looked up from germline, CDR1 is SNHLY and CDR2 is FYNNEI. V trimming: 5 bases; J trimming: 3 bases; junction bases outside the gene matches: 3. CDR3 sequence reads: CASSSSGRTDTQYF. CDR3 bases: TGTGCCAGCAGTTCGAGCGGGAGGACAGATACGCAGTATTTT.

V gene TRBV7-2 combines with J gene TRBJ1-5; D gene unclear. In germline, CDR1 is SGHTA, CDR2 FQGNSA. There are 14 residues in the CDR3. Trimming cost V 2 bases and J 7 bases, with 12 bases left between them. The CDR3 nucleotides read TGTGCCAGCAGCTTAAAAGGGTTATTCCAGCCCCAGCATTTT. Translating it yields CASSLKGLFQPQHF. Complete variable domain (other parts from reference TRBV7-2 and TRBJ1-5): GAGVSQSPSNKVTEKGKDVELRCDPISGHTALYWYRQSLGQGLEFLIYFQGNSAPDKSGLPSDRFSAERTGGSVSTLTIQRTQQEDSAVYLCASSLKGLFQPQHFGDGTRLSIL.

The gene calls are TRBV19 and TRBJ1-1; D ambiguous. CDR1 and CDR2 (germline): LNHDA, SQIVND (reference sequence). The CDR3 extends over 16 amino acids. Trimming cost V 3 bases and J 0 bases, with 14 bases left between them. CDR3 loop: CASSIARSPMNTEAFF. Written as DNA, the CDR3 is TGTGCCAGTAGTATCGCCAGGTCACCTATGAACACTGAAGCTTTCTTT.

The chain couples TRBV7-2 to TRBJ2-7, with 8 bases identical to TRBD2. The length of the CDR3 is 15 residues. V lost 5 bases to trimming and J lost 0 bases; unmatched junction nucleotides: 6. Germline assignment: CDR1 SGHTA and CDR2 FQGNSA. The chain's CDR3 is CASSVTSGGSYEQYF. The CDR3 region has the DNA TGTGCCAGCAGCGTCACTAGCGGAGGCTCCTACGAGCAGTACTTC.

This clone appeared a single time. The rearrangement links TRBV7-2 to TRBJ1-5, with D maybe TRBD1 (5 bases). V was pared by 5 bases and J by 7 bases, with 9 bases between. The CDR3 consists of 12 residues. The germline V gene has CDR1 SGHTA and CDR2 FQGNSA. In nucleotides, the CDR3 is TGTGCCAGCAGCGACCGACAGCAGCCCCAGCATTTT. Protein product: CASSDRQQPQHF.

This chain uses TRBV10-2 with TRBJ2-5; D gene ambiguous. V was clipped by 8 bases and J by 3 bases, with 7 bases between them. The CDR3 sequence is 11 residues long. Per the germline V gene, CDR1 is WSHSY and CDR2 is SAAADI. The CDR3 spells CASRGEETQYF. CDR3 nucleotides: TGCGCCAGCCGAGGCGAAGAGACCCAGTACTTC.

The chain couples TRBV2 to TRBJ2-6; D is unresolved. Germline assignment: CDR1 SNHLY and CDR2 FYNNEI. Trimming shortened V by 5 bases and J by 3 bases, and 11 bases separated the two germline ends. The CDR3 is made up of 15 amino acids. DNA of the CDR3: TGTGCCAGCAGTCCCGGAGAGCTTGGGGCCAACGTCCTGACTTTC. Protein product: CASSPGELGANVLTF. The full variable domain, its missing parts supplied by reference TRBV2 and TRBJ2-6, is EPEVTQTPSHQVTQMGQEVILRCVPISNHLYFYWYRQILGQKVEFLVSFYNNEISEKSEIFDDQFSVERPDGSNFTLKIRSTKLEDSAMYFCASSPGELGANVLTFGAGSRLTVL.